The 32 T cell receptor beta chains given below trace back to one sample, sequenced in a study of T cell responses to AZD1222 COVID-19 vaccine. Sequencing used immunoSEQ multiplex PCR; TCRdb keeps in-frame clones, though not all of them. The sample lists 150,000 or so clones; approximately 90% were seen once. The sequencing here drew on peripheral blood, taken 28 days after the second AZD1222 dose. Every receptor here comes from an adult who received the AZD1222 COVID-19 vaccine.

CDR3 sequence reads: CSIRIQSYEQYF. For the CDR3, the DNA is TGCAGCATCCGAATCCAGTCCTACGAGCAGTACTTC. The chain uses TRBV29-1 and TRBJ2-7; D unresolved. The V end lost 8 bases, the J end lost 1 base, and 12 bases lay between the germline ends. The CDR3 loop spans 12 amino acids. CDR1 SQVTM and CDR2 ANQGSEA come from the germline V gene.

Here the CDR3 reads CASSLNDYNEQFF. In DNA form, the CDR3 reads TGTGCCAGCAGTTTAAACGATTACAATGAGCAGTTCTTC. The chain links TRBV12-3 or TRBV12-4 to TRBJ2-1; the D is unclear. Trimming cost V 2 bases and J 4 bases, with 6 bases left between them. The CDR3 has 13 residues.

The chain combines TRBV6-5 with TRBJ1-5; 9 nucleotides agree with TRBD1. This CDR3 contains 15 residues. The germline CDR1 and CDR2 sequences are MNHEY and SVGAGI. V lost 2 bases and J lost 5; bases outside the gene matches: 4. This chain's CDR3 is CASSYDGTGHQPQHF. The CDR3 bases are TGTGCCAGCAGTTACGACGGGACAGGGCATCAGCCCCAGCATTTT.

V gene TRBV19 combines with J gene TRBJ1-1; D not certain. The CDR3 is 14 residues long. CDR1 and CDR2 (germline): LNHDA, SQIVND (reference sequence). Trimming took 3 bases from V and 0 from J, leaving 8 bases between them. CDR3 sequence reads: CASSIGVLNTEAFF. The CDR3 nucleotides are TGTGCCAGTAGTATTGGGGTTTTGAACACTGAAGCTTTCTTT.

This clone was recorded once. The J gene is TRBJ2-1, the V gene TRBV6-5, with D tentatively TRBD2 (5 bases). The CDR3 runs to 16 residues. The germline gives CDR1 MNHEY, CDR2 SVGAGI. V shed 2 bases and J shed 6 bases, with 17 bases lying between them. CDR3 sequence reads: CASSYRGYSEFNEQFF. CDR3 in DNA: TGTGCCAGCAGTTACCGCGGGTATAGCGAGTTCAATGAGCAGTTCTTC.

The chain links TRBV15 to TRBJ1-1; tentative D call: TRBD1 (6 bases). V lost 0 bases, J lost 4 bases, and 12 bases lay in between. Germline values: CDR1 LNHNV, CDR2 YYDKDF (reference sequence). This CDR3 has 15 amino acids. CDR3: CATSRDRGLGTEAFF. CDR3 DNA sequence: TGTGCCACCAGCAGAGACAGGGGACTAGGCACTGAAGCTTTCTTT.

The chain couples TRBV15 to TRBJ2-5; weak D call: TRBD1 (6 bases). This CDR3 comprises 14 residues. CDR1 LNHNV and CDR2 YYDKDF come from the germline V gene (reference sequence). The V end was cut by 0 bases, the J end by 4 bases, with 9 bases between. Here the CDR3 reads CATSRDQGRETQYF. CDR3 DNA sequence: TGTGCCACCAGCAGAGATCAGGGGCGAGAGACCCAGTACTTC.

The chain employs TRBV25-1 and TRBJ1-2; 7 nucleotides line up with TRBD1. This CDR3 has 13 amino acids. The ends lost 6 bases at V and 3 bases at J; junction bases unmatched: 4. Per the germline V gene, CDR1 is MGHDK and CDR2 is SYGVNS. CDR3 protein: CASSVGQYYGYTF. Here the CDR3 DNA reads TGTGCCAGCAGCGTGGGACAGTACTATGGCTACACCTTC.

This chain links TRBV7-9 with TRBJ2-7; 8 positions agree with TRBD2. The CDR3 is 15 amino acids. Germline CDR1 reads SEHNR; CDR2 reads FQNEAQ (reference sequence). J was trimmed by 5 bases and V by 0 bases; bases with no gene match: 6. The CDR3 DNA follows: TGTGCCAGCAGCTTAGCCCGACTAGCGTGGGACGAGCAGTACTTC. Translation: CASSLARLAWDEQYF. Full variable domain (missing parts from reference TRBV7-9 and TRBJ2-7): DTGVSQNPRHKITKRGQNVTFRCDPISEHNRLYWYRQTLGQGPEFLTYFQNEAQLEKSRLLSDRFSAERPKGSFSTLEIQRTEQGDSAMYLCASSLARLAWDEQYFGPGTRLTVT.

The chain couples TRBV29-1 to TRBJ1-1; D may be TRBD1 (6 bases). CDR1 SQVTM and CDR2 ANQGSEA come from the germline V gene. V shed 1 base and J shed 8 bases, with 14 bases lying between them. The CDR3 has 13 amino acids. The CDR3 DNA reads TGCAGCGTTGAAGTAGGAGGACAGATCGAAGCTTTCTTT. Amino acid sequence: CSVEVGGQIEAFF.

The chain uses TRBV24-1 and TRBJ1-2, with TRBD1 matching over 9 bases. Germline CDR1 and CDR2: KGHDR and SFDVKD. V was pared by 7 bases and J by 4 bases, with 6 bases of the junction left unmatched. The CDR3 length is 14 residues. CDR3 protein: CATRPGQGTYGYTF. CDR3 DNA: TGTGCCACCAGGCCGGGACAGGGAACCTATGGCTACACCTTC.

The V gene is TRBV28, the J gene TRBJ1-1, with D maybe TRBD1 (5 bases). The V end was cut by 8 bases, the J end by 5 bases, with 15 bases between. CDR1 is MDHEN, CDR2 SYDVKM, per germline. This CDR3 is built from 13 residues. The CDR3 protein is CASFRVWGTEAFF. The CDR3 nucleotides read TGTGCCAGCTTCAGGGTTTGGGGTACTGAAGCTTTCTTT.

This rearrangement joins TRBV5-1 to TRBJ2-2, with TRBD2 matching 14 bases. V gave up 5 bases and J gave up 7 bases; unmatched junction bases: 10. There are 17 residues in the CDR3. Per the germline V gene, CDR1 is SGHRS and CDR2 is YFSETQ. CDR3 residues: CASSKTSGRVNIGELFF. Written as DNA, the CDR3 is TGCGCCAGCAGTAAGACTAGCGGGAGGGTGAATATCGGGGAGCTGTTTTTT.

The V and J genes are TRBV19 and TRBJ1-2; D not resolved. The germline V gene encodes CDR1 LNHDA and CDR2 SQIVND (reference sequence). The CDR3 spans 15 residues. V gave up 1 base and J gave up 2 bases, with 11 bases separating them. The CDR3 region is CASSIGVTMNYGYTF. The CDR3 DNA reads TGTGCCAGTAGTATAGGAGTCACTATGAACTATGGCTACACCTTC.

The CDR3 sequence is CASSPDRGSGGELFF. CDR3 DNA sequence: TGTGCCAGCTCACCAGACAGGGGATCAGGCGGGGAGCTGTTTTTT. V usage is TRBV18 and J usage is TRBJ2-2; 8 positions match TRBD1. The J segment lost 7 bases and the V segment lost 2 bases, leaving 6 bases of the junction unmatched. This CDR3 is built from 15 residues. From germline, CDR1 is KGHSH and CDR2 LQKENI.

In this sample, this clone turned up once. The genes are TRBV19 and TRBJ2-1; D tentatively fits TRBD1 or TRBD2 (5 bases each). V was shortened by 3 bases and J by 2 bases, with 14 bases between the two germline ends. Germline-derived CDR1 and CDR2 are LNHDA and SQIVND (reference sequence). This CDR3 region has 16 residues. The CDR3: CASSMLGADTYNEQFF. In nucleotides, the CDR3 is TGTGCCAGTAGTATGCTGGGAGCGGACACCTACAATGAGCAGTTCTTC. Drawing the rest from reference TRBV19 and TRBJ2-1, the complete variable domain is DGGITQSPKYLFRKEGQNVTLSCEQNLNHDAMYWYRQDPGQGLRLIYYSQIVNDFQKGDIAEGYSVSREKKESFPLTVTSAQKNPTAFYLCASSMLGADTYNEQFFGPGTRLTVL.

This clone was seen only once. The CDR3 nucleotides are TGTGCCAGCAGCTTGGAGGGGTCCTTGGGTGACTACACCTTC. The encoded protein is CASSLEGSLGDYTF. The chain recombines TRBV5-4 with TRBJ1-2, with D maybe TRBD1 (5 bases). This CDR3 has 14 amino acids. V was cut by 0 bases and J by 10 bases, with 16 bases left in between. Germline CDR1 SGHNT, CDR2 YYREEE (reference sequence).

The chain carries TRBV27 and TRBJ1-2; 9 bases are a match to TRBD1. CDR3 length equals 14 residues. Germline CDR1 and CDR2: MNHEY and SMNVEV (reference sequence). V shed 3 bases and J 4 bases; nucleotides not matched to a gene: 3. The CDR3 sequence is CASSLTGGVYGYTF. In nucleotides, the CDR3 is TGTGCCAGCAGTTTGACAGGGGGGGTCTATGGCTACACCTTC.

The chain carries TRBV4-2 and TRBJ2-3; TRBD2 might be the D (6 bases). The CDR3 extends over 17 amino acids. Trimming shortened V by 0 bases and J by 0 bases, and 13 bases separated the two germline ends. The V gene's germline CDR1 is LGHNA and CDR2 YNFKEQ. CDR3 sequence reads: CASSQESAAGSTDTQYF. As DNA, the CDR3 is TGTGCCAGCAGCCAAGAATCCGCGGCGGGAAGCACAGATACGCAGTATTTT.

The V gene is TRBV7-8, the J gene TRBJ1-2, with 7 bases aligning to TRBD1. V gave up 1 base and J gave up 5 bases; unmatched junction bases: 10. Germline V gene lookup returns CDR1 SGHVS and CDR2 FQNEAQ. The CDR3 extends over 16 amino acids. The CDR3 DNA is TGTGCCAGCAGCTTAGTAATGGGACAGAAGGTATATGGCTACACCTTC. Amino acid sequence: CASSLVMGQKVYGYTF.

In regard to this clone: Different DNA sequences within this sample yield the same CDR3. This chain links TRBV7-8 with TRBJ2-5; 10 bases match TRBD2. Germline CDR1 SGHVS, CDR2 FQNEAQ. This CDR3 contains 14 residues. With V trimmed by 5 bases and J by 3 bases, 3 bases remained unmatched. Here the CDR3 reads CASSPTSGEETQYF. The CDR3 DNA reads as TGTGCCAGCAGCCCTACTAGCGGGGAAGAGACCCAGTACTTC.

J is TRBJ2-2 and V is TRBV27; D uncertain. Germline V gene sequence: CDR1 MNHEY, CDR2 SMNVEV (reference sequence). The CDR3 is made up of 12 amino acids. Deletions cut 6 bases from V and 8 bases from J, with 10 bases between. The DNA for the CDR3 is TGTGCCAGCAGCTCCAAGGGTGGGGAGCTGTTTTTT. This codes for CASSSKGGELFF.

The gene calls are TRBV7-9 and TRBJ2-7, with D possibly matching TRBD1 (6 bases). CDR1 SEHNR and CDR2 FQNEAQ come from the germline V gene (reference sequence). This CDR3 has 15 amino acids. Trimming removed 0 bases at V and 1 base at J, with 10 bases between. CDR3 bases: TGTGCCAGCAGCTTAGCTCCCGACAGGTCCTACGAGCAGTACTTC. Protein sequence: CASSLAPDRSYEQYF.

The chain links TRBV7-9 to TRBJ2-3, with D maybe TRBD1 (5 bases). Germline lookup yields CDR1 SEHNR and CDR2 FQNEAQ (reference sequence). The length of the CDR3 is 15 residues. With 2 bases removed from V and 0 bases from J, the gap between germline ends came to 9 bases. The CDR3 DNA reads as TGTGCCAGCAGCTTAAAGGGGCGAAGCACAGATACGCAGTATTTT. Translation: CASSLKGRSTDTQYF.

The chain joins TRBV3-1 (or the pseudogene TRBV3-2) to TRBJ1-6; D gene uncertain. The CDR3 length is 12 residues. Trimming shortened V by 0 bases and J by 8 bases, and 2 bases separated the two germline ends. Per germline, CDR1 LGHDT and CDR2 YNNKEL (reference sequence). The CDR3 protein is CASSQEDSPLHF. The CDR3 nucleotides are TGTGCCAGCAGCCAAGAAGATTCACCCCTCCACTTT.

V and J are TRBV5-3 and TRBJ2-1; D may match TRBD1 or TRBD2 (5 bases each). TRBV5-3 is an open reading frame whose function is uncertain. The CDR3 runs 17 residues. The ends were cut back, 0 bases at V and 4 bases at J, with 17 bases in the middle. The chain's CDR3 is CARSLAGLPPRYNEQFF. CDR3 DNA sequence: TGTGCCAGAAGCTTGGCGGGGCTCCCACCTCGATACAATGAGCAGTTCTTC.

The J gene is TRBJ1-2, the V gene TRBV27; D gene unclear. With 10 bases removed from V and 4 bases from J, the gap between germline ends came to 7 bases. CDR1 MNHEY and CDR2 SMNVEV come from the germline V gene (reference sequence). The CDR3 contains 10 residues. CDR3 sequence: CANQPYGYTF. The CDR3 coding sequence is TGTGCCAACCAACCCTATGGCTACACCTTC.

V gene TRBV4-1 combines with J gene TRBJ1-6; possible D gene TRBD1, 6 bases. The CDR3 contains 15 residues. Germline CDR1 MGHRA, CDR2 YSYEKL. With 1 base removed from V and 7 bases from J, the gap between germline ends came to 11 bases. Here the CDR3 DNA reads TGCGCCAGCAGCCAAGTCAGGGGAGACAATTCACCCCTCCACTTT. Its protein product is CASSQVRGDNSPLHF.

This clone was seen only a few times. The V and J genes are TRBV5-1 and TRBJ2-1; the D is unclear. Germline V gene lookup returns CDR1 SGHRS and CDR2 YFSETQ. The CDR3 has 16 amino acids. V was shortened by 0 bases and J by 4 bases, with 14 bases between the two germline ends. In nucleotides, the CDR3 is TGCGCCAGCAGCTTGGAGCCAAGCCGAGCTTACAATGAGCAGTTCTTC. Protein sequence: CASSLEPSRAYNEQFF.

Notes on this clone: At one end, the junction sequence differs from germline, possibly due to a read error. The chain joins TRBV15 to TRBJ1-2; D unclear. Germline CDR1 is LNHNV and CDR2 is YYDKDF (reference sequence). This CDR3 comprises 16 residues. CDR3 DNA: TGTGCCACCAGCAGAGGAGGCAGCGAAGCCACCACTATGGTCCCCTTC. This codes for CATSRGGSEATTMVPF.

This chain links TRBV3-1 (or the pseudogene TRBV3-2) with TRBJ2-2, with TRBD1 identical over 11 bases. Germline CDR1 LGHDT, CDR2 YNNKEL (reference sequence). This CDR3 contains 16 residues. Trimming at V came to 2 bases and at J to 7 bases, leaving 6 bases not matched to a gene. DNA of the CDR3: TGTGCCAGCAGCCAAAGCGGGACAGGGGGTTTCGGGGAGCTGTTTTTT. This translates into CASSQSGTGGFGELFF.

J is TRBJ2-1 and V is TRBV24-1; 7 positions match TRBD2. V shed 3 bases and J 9 bases; nucleotides not matched to a gene: 16. This CDR3 comprises 17 residues. CDR1 is KGHDR and CDR2 is SFDVKD in the germline V gene. The CDR3 nucleotides read TGTGCCACCAGTGATGGGGCTAGCGGCCCTAAAGGCGGTGAGCAGTTCTTC. Protein product: CATSDGASGPKGGEQFF.